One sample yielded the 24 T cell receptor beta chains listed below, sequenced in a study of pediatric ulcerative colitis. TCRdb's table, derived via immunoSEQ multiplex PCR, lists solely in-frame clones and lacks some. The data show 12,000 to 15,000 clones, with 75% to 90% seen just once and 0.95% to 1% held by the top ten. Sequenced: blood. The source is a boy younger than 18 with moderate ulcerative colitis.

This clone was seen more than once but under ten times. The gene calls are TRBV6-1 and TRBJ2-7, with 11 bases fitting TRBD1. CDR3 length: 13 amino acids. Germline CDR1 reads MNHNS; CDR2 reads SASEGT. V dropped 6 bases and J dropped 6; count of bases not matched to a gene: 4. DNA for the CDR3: TGTGCCAGCAGCACCGGGACAGGGGGCGAGCAGTACTTC. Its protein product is CASSTGTGGEQYF.

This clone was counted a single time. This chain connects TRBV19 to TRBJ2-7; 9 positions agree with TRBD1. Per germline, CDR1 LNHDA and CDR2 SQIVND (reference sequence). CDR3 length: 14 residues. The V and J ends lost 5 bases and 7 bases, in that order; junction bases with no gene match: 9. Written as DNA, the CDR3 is TGTGCCAGTAGTCCCCGGGACAGGGCGCGGGAGCAGTACTTC. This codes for CASSPRDRAREQYF.

The CDR3 coding sequence is TGTGCCAGCACCCCCGGGTCTGGGGCCAACGTCCTGACTTTC. Protein: CASTPGSGANVLTF. The gene calls are TRBV27 and TRBJ2-6, with D unclear. This CDR3 region has 14 residues. V lost 7 bases, J lost 1 base, and 8 bases lay in between. Germline V gives CDR1 MNHEY, CDR2 SMNVEV (reference sequence).

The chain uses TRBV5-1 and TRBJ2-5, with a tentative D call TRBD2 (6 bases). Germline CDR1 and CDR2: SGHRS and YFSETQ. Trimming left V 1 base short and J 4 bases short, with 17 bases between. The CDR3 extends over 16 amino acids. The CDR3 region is CASSLLVWGERETQYF. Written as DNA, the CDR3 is TGCGCCAGCAGCTTGCTCGTTTGGGGGGAGCGAGAGACCCAGTACTTC.

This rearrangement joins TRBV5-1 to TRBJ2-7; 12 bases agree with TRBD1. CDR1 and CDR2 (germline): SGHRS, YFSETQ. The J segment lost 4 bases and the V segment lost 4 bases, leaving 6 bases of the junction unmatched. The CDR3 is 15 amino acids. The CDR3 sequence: CASSTGTGGAYEQYF. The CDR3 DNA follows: TGCGCCAGCAGCACCGGGACAGGGGGCGCGTACGAGCAGTACTTC.

The CDR3 loop is CASSSPPGELFF. The CDR3 DNA reads as TGTGCCAGCAGTTCCCCCCCAGGGGAGCTGTTTTTT. The chain recombines TRBV28 with TRBJ2-2; no definite D call. Trimming cost V 4 bases and J 8 bases, with 8 bases left between them. Germline V CDR1 and CDR2: MDHEN, SYDVKM. CDR3 size: 12 residues.

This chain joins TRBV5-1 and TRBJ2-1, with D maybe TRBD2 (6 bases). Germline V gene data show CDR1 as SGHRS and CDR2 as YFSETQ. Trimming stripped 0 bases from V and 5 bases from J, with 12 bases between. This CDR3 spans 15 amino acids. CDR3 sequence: CASSLALRGNNEQFF. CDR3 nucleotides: TGCGCCAGCAGCTTGGCCTTGCGGGGTAACAATGAGCAGTTCTTC.

The CDR3 reads CASSLQGPLEQYF. The CDR3 DNA reads as TGTGCCAGCAGTTTACAGGGGCCCCTTGAGCAGTACTTC. The genes are TRBV28 and TRBJ2-7, with D possibly being TRBD1 (6 bases). Germline V gene sequence: CDR1 MDHEN, CDR2 SYDVKM. The CDR3 contains 13 residues. Trimming pared 2 bases from V and 7 bases from J, leaving 12 bases between.

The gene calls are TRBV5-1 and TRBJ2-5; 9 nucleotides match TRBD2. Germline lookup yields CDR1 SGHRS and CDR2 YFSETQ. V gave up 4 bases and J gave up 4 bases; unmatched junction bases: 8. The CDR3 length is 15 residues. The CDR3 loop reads CASSPFSGGGETQYF. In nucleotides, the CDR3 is TGCGCCAGCAGCCCCTTTAGCGGGGGCGGAGAGACCCAGTACTTC. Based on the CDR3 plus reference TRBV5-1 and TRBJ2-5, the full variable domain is KAGVTQTPRYLIKTRGQQVTLSCSPISGHRSVSWYQQTPGQGLQFLFEYFSETQRNKGNFPGRFSGRQFSNSRSEMNVSTLELGDSALYLCASSPFSGGGETQYFGPGTRLLVL.

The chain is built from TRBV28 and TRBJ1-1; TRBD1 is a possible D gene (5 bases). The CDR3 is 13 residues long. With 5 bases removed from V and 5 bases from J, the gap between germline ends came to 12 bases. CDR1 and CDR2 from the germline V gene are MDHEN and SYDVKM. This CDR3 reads CASSRVGGTEAFF. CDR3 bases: TGTGCCAGCAGTAGAGTGGGGGGAACTGAAGCTTTCTTT.

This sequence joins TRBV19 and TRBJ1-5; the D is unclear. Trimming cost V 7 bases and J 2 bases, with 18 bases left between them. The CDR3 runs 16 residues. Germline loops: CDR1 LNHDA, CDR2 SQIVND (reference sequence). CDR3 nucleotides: TGTGCCAGTACCCCCGAGTGGAACTGGGGCAATCAGCCCCAGCATTTT. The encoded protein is CASTPEWNWGNQPQHF.

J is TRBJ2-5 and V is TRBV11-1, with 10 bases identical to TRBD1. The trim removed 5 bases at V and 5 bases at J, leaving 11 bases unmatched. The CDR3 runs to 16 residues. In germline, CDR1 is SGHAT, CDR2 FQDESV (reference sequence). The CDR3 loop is CASSEPDRGPWETQYF. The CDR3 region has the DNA TGTGCCAGCAGCGAACCCGACAGGGGGCCATGGGAGACCCAGTACTTC.

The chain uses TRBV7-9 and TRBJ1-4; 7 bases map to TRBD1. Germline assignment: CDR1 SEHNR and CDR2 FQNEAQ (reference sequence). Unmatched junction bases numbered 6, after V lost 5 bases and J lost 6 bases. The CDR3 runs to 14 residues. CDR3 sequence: CASSAGTAYEKLFF. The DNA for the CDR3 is TGTGCCAGCAGCGCCGGGACAGCTTATGAAAAACTGTTTTTT.

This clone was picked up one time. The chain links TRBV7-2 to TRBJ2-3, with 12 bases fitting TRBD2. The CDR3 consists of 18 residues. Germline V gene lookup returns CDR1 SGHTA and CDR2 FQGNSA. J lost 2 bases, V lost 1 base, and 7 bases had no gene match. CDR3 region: CASSLVGRTSGTTDTQYF. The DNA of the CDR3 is TGTGCCAGCAGCTTAGTCGGCCGGACTAGCGGGACCACAGATACGCAGTATTTT.

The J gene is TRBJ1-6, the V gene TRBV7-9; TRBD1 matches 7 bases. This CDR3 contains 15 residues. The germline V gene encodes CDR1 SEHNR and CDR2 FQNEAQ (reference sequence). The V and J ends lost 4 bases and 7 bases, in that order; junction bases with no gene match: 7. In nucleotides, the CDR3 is TGTGCCAGCAGCTCTAGACAGGGTGAGAATTCACCCCTCCACTTT. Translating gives CASSSRQGENSPLHF.

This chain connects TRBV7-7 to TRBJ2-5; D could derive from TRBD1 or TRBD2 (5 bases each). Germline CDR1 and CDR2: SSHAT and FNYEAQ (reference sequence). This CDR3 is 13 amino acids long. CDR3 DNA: TGTGCTAGCGCTTTAGGGGCTCAGGAGACCCAGTACTTC. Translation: CASALGAQETQYF.

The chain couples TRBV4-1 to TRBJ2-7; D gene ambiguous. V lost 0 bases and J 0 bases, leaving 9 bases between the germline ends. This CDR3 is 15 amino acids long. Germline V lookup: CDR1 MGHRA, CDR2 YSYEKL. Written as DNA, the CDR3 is TGCGCCAGCAGCCAAGACAGGTCGTACTCCTACGAGCAGTACTTC. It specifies CASSQDRSYSYEQYF.

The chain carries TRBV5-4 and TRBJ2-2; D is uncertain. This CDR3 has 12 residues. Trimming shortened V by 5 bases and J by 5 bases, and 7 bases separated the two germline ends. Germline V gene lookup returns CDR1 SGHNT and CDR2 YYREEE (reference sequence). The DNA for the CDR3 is TGTGCCAGCAGTCCAGTAACCGGGGAGCTGTTTTTT. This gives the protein CASSPVTGELFF.

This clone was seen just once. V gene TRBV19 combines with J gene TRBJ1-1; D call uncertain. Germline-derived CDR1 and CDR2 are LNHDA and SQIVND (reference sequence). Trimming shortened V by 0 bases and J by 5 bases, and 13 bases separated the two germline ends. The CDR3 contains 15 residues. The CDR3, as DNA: TGTGCCAGTAGTATAGATGATGGACCGGGGACTGAAGCTTTCTTT. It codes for CASSIDDGPGTEAFF.

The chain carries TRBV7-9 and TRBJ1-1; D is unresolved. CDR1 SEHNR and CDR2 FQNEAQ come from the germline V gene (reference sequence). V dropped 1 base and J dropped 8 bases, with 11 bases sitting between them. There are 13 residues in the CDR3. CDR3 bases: TGTGCCAGCAGCTTAGATACGGATGGCGAAGCTTTCTTT. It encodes CASSLDTDGEAFF. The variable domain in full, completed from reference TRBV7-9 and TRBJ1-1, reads DTGVSQNPRHKITKRGQNVTFRCDPISEHNRLYWYRQTLGQGPEFLTYFQNEAQLEKSRLLSDRFSAERPKGSFSTLEIQRTEQGDSAMYLCASSLDTDGEAFFGQGTRLTVV.

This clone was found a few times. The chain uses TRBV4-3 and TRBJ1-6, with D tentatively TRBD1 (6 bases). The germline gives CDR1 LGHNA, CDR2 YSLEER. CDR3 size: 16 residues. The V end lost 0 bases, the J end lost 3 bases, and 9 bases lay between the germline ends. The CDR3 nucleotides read TGCGCCAGCAGCCAAGAGTGGGGACACTATAATTCACCCCTCCACTTT. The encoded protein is CASSQEWGHYNSPLHF.

The CDR3 region has the DNA TGTGCCAGCAGTCCTACAGGGTCCCTCGGGTCTTTCTTT. As protein: CASSPTGSLGSFF. The chain uses TRBV27 and TRBJ1-1; tentatively, D is TRBD1 (6 bases). The CDR3 is made up of 13 amino acids. Per germline, CDR1 MNHEY and CDR2 SMNVEV (reference sequence). The V end was cut by 5 bases, the J end by 12 bases, with 19 bases between.

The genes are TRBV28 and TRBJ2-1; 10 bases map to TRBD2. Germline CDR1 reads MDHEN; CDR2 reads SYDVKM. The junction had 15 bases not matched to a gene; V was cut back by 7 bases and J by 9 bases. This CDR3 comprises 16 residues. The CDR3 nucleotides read TGTGCCAGCATTTTTGCTAGCGGGAGTCTGGATGGTGAGCAGTTCTTC. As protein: CASIFASGSLDGEQFF.

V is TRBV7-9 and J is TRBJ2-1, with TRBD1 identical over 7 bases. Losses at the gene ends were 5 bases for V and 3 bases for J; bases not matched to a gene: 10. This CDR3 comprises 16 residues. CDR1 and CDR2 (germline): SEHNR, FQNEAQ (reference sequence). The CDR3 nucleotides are TGTGCCAGCAGCACGGTTGCGCAGGGGGTCTACAATGAGCAGTTCTTC. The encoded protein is CASSTVAQGVYNEQFF.